A selection of T cell receptor beta chains follows, all from one sample in a study of T-cell reconstitution after alpha-beta-depleted transplantation in children. Via MiXCR, TCRdb re-called the PCR reads, giving one row per CDR3 protein. In the table there are about 160,000 distinct CDR3 sequences, approximately 10% of which are singletons. The sequenced sample was PBMCs, obtained before TCRalphabeta/CD19-depleted stem cell transplant. The receptor source for this set is a boy younger than 10 with acute myeloid leukemia, due to receive a stem cell transplant. Each CDR3 is given with its conserved first and last residue. Each record gives: clone size, V gene, J gene, D gene, CDR3 protein, CDR3 DNA. The D gene is left open where the match is weak. Rows may omit the clone size; those that give it use once, few, many or a size class.

many	TRBV3-1	TRBJ1-2	TRBD1	CASSHRDRGNYGYTF	TGTGCCAGCAGCCATCGGGACAGGGGTAACTATGGCTACACCTTC
many	TRBV20-1	TRBJ2-1	TRBD2	CSAPRTSAGEQFF	TGCAGTGCTCCGCGGACTAGCGCTGGGGAGCAGTTCTTC
few	TRBV5-1	TRBJ1-2	-	CASSSNRLGYTF	TGCGCCAGCAGCTCAAATAGGCTGGGCTACACCTTC
-	TRBV7-8	TRBJ2-2	-	CGTKDRGELFF	TGTGGGACGAAGGATCGCGGGGAGCTGTTTTTT
many	TRBV12-3/TRBV12-4	TRBJ1-5	-	CASRVGLNQPQHF	TGTGCCAGCAGGGTAGGCCTTAATCAGCCCCAGCATTTT
many	TRBV6-1	TRBJ2-7	TRBD2	CASGLAGASYEQYF	TGTGCCAGCGGACTAGCGGGCGCCTCCTACGAGCAGTACTTC
many	TRBV12-3/TRBV12-4	TRBJ2-1	-	CASSFPLWQEQFF	TGTGCCAGCAGTTTTCCCCTGTGGCAGGAGCAGTTCTTC
once	TRBV20-1	TRBJ2-1	TRBD2	CSARRGGLAGGTGSSYNEQFF	TGCAGCGCTAGGAGAGGGGGACTAGCGGGAGGGACGGGGAGCTCCTACAATGAGCAGTTCTTC
many	TRBV9	TRBJ2-2	-	CASSGNTGELFF	TGTGCCAGCAGCGGAAACACCGGGGAGCTGTTTTTT
many	TRBV12-3/TRBV12-4	TRBJ2-1	TRBD1	CASSLGQGNEQFF	TGTGCCAGCAGTTTAGGACAGGGCAATGAGCAGTTCTTC
-	TRBV4-1	TRBJ2-2	TRBD2	CASSLSWGLVARGLFF	TGCGCCAGCAGCCTGTCCTGGGGACTAGTAGCCCGGGGGCTGTTTTTT
many	TRBV11-2	TRBJ2-2	TRBD1	CASSRADRGVGGELFF	TGTGCCAGCAGCCGAGCGGACAGGGGAGTCGGCGGGGAGCTGTTTTTT
-	TRBV10-3	TRBJ2-1	TRBD1	CAISEGQGSYNEQFF	TGTGCCATCAGTGAGGGACAGGGGTCCTACAATGAGCAGTTCTTC
many	TRBV27	TRBJ1-2	TRBD1	CASSSRTGGSWGYTF	TGTGCCAGCAGTTCACGGACAGGGGGCTCGTGGGGCTACACCTTC
many	TRBV5-8	TRBJ1-5	-	CASSPWFGQGNQPQHF	TGTGCCAGCAGCCCCTGGTTTGGTCAGGGGAATCAGCCCCAGCATTTT
many	TRBV12-3/TRBV12-4	TRBJ1-6	-	CASSLRGFNSPLHF	TGTGCCAGCAGTTTACGTGGCTTTAATTCACCCCTCCACTTT
many	TRBV15	TRBJ2-3	-	CATSRDRYPGRTDTQYF	TGTGCCACCAGCAGAGATCGGTATCCGGGACGCACAGATACGCAGTATTTT
many	TRBV11-1	TRBJ2-2	TRBD1	CASSLRGGQGSNTGELFF	TGTGCCAGCAGCCTGAGAGGAGGACAGGGTTCGAACACCGGGGAGCTGTTTTTT
-	TRBV5-1	TRBJ1-2	-	CASSQGHRERYTF	TGCGCCAGCAGCCAGGGACATCGGGAACGCTACACCTTC
many	TRBV7-2	TRBJ2-5	-	CASSPWRQEETQYF	TGTGCCAGCAGCCCTTGGCGCCAGGAAGAGACCCAGTACTTC
many	TRBV6-1	TRBJ2-7	TRBD2	CASRKPTSGSAEQYF	TGTGCCAGCAGAAAACCGACTAGCGGGAGTGCCGAGCAGTACTTC
many	TRBV10-3	TRBJ2-7	TRBD2	CAISPGTSGITYEQYF	TGTGCCATCAGTCCCGGGACTAGCGGGATAACCTACGAGCAGTACTTC
-	TRBV5-1	TRBJ1-3	-	CASSAVGGISGNTIYF	TGCGCCAGCAGCGCCGTCGGGGGGATTTCTGGAAACACCATATATTTT
-	TRBV7-9	TRBJ2-1	-	CASSPRLVGDNEQFF	TGTGCCAGCAGCCCGCGACTAGTAGGTGACAATGAGCAGTTCTTC
many	TRBV24-1	TRBJ2-3	TRBD2	CATSSSRGRALAGGEDTQYF	TGTGCCACCAGCTCCTCAAGGGGCAGGGCCCTAGCGGGAGGGGAAGATACGCAGTATTTT
many	TRBV5-1	TRBJ2-7	TRBD2	CASSLSGTPYEQYF	TGCGCCAGCAGCCTTAGCGGGACCCCCTACGAGCAGTACTTC
many	TRBV9	TRBJ2-3	-	CASSVSGTETDTQYF	TGTGCCAGCAGCGTTTCCGGGACGGAGACAGATACGCAGTATTTT
many	TRBV12-3/TRBV12-4	TRBJ2-1	-	CASSLASASYNEQFF	TGTGCCAGCAGTTTGGCGTCTGCCTCCTACAATGAGCAGTTCTTC
many	TRBV6-5	TRBJ2-7	-	CASSYSSGAYEQYF	TGTGCCAGCAGTTACTCTAGCGGAGCTTACGAGCAGTACTTC
many	TRBV21-1	TRBJ2-1	-	CASSIQPRDRATYNEQFF	TGTGCCAGCAGCATCCAACCCCGGGACAGGGCCACCTACAATGAGCAGTTCTTC
-	TRBV2	TRBJ2-1	TRBD2	CASSAGTSGRLEQFF	TGTGCCAGCAGTGCGGGGACTAGCGGGAGACTTGAGCAGTTCTTC
-	TRBV21-1	TRBJ2-3	-	CASSKGGRPSQDTQYF	TGTGCCAGCAGCAAAGGTGGTCGACCCTCACAGGATACGCAGTATTTT
few	TRBV19	TRBJ2-5	TRBD1	CASSSQGARQETQYF	TGTGCCAGTAGTTCCCAGGGGGCGCGACAAGAGACCCAGTACTTC
medium-sized	TRBV3-1	TRBJ1-6	-	CASTAGAQNSPLHF	TGTGCCAGCACAGCGGGGGCCCAAAATTCACCCCTCCACTTT
-	TRBV30	TRBJ2-3	-	CAWSVGVRISTDTQYF	TGTGCCTGGAGTGTAGGAGTAAGAATTAGCACAGATACGCAGTATTTT
many	TRBV20-1	TRBJ2-3	-	CSARSGARVGTDTQYF	TGCAGTGCTAGATCGGGGGCGAGGGTCGGCACAGATACGCAGTATTTT
few	TRBV20-1	TRBJ1-3	-	CSASPYDQGARFSGNTIYF	TGCAGTGCTAGTCCCTATGACCAGGGTGCCCGATTCTCTGGAAACACCATATATTTT
many	TRBV11-2	TRBJ2-5	-	CASSLDLVVGTQYF	TGTGCCAGCAGCTTAGATCTGGTAGTCGGGACCCAGTACTTC
many	TRBV5-1	TRBJ2-7	-	CASSLDSLGRSTVEQYF	TGCGCCAGCAGCTTGGACTCGTTGGGACGGTCTACGGTTGAGCAGTACTTC
many	TRBV11-2	TRBJ1-5	-	CASSLSEGPNQPQHF	TGTGCCAGCAGCTTATCCGAGGGTCCCAATCAGCCCCAGCATTTT
many	TRBV20-1	TRBJ2-5	TRBD2	CSAPSTSGGAGETQYF	TGCAGTGCCCCCAGTACTAGCGGGGGGGCCGGGGAGACCCAGTACTTC
many	TRBV7-9	TRBJ2-3	TRBD2	CASSSTGGGTDTQYF	TGTGCCAGCAGCTCGACGGGGGGAGGCACAGATACGCAGTATTTT
many	TRBV11-2	TRBJ2-1	TRBD1	CASRGLQGRYNEQFF	TGTGCCAGCAGGGGGCTACAGGGGCGATACAATGAGCAGTTCTTC
many	TRBV5-6	TRBJ2-2	TRBD2	CASSLRGTSGRGELFF	TGTGCCAGCAGCTTGAGGGGGACTAGCGGCCGCGGGGAGCTGTTTTTT
-	TRBV20-1	TRBJ2-7	-	CCASDRVLGEQYF	TGCTGCGCTAGCGACAGGGTTCTTGGGGAGCAGTACTTC
many	TRBV5-1	TRBJ2-2	TRBD1	CATQDRPNTGELFF	TGCGCCACCCAGGACAGGCCGAACACCGGGGAGCTGTTTTTT
many	TRBV27	TRBJ2-2	-	CASSPGTGGTGELFF	TGTGCCAGCAGTCCCGGTACAGGCGGAACCGGGGAGCTGTTTTTT
many	TRBV2	TRBJ2-2	TRBD1	CASSEASTGSSGELFF	TGTGCCAGCAGTGAAGCGTCGACAGGGTCATCCGGGGAGCTGTTTTTT
-	TRBV30	TRBJ2-7	-	CAWSSPGTPTLGQYF	TGTGCCTGGAGTTCCCCCGGGACTCCGACTTTAGGGCAGTACTTC
many	TRBV5-1	TRBJ2-3	TRBD1	CASSFGQAADTQYF	TGCGCCAGCAGCTTTGGACAGGCCGCAGATACGCAGTATTTT
many	TRBV7-9	TRBJ1-1	-	CASSFSVSAVEAFF	TGTGCCAGCAGCTTTTCTGTATCAGCAGTTGAAGCTTTCTTT
many	TRBV24-1	TRBJ1-5	-	CATSDEPGAPQKVNQPQHF	TGTGCCACCAGTGACGAGCCCGGGGCACCGCAGAAGGTGAATCAGCCCCAGCATTTT
few	TRBV7-6	TRBJ2-1	TRBD2	CASSLEHTSGEQFF	TGTGCCAGCAGCTTAGAACATACTAGCGGTGAGCAGTTCTTC
many	TRBV7-2	TRBJ2-3	-	CASSFRGRVTDTQYF	TGTGCCAGCAGCTTTAGGGGGAGGGTTACAGATACGCAGTATTTT
many	TRBV4-1	TRBJ2-7	-	CASSQAGQGGTYEQYF	TGCGCCAGCAGCCAAGCGGGGCAGGGTGGGACCTACGAGCAGTACTTC
many	TRBV7-2	TRBJ2-5	-	CASSSPNSETQYF	TGTGCCAGCAGCTCCCCCAATTCGGAGACCCAGTACTTC
many	TRBV20-1	TRBJ2-5	-	CSAPKQETQYF	TGCAGTGCTCCAAAGCAAGAGACCCAGTACTTC
many	TRBV7-9	TRBJ2-5	-	CASSPGRTRWTQYF	TGTGCCAGCAGCCCGGGACGGACGAGGTGGACCCAGTACTTC
many	TRBV29-1	TRBJ2-7	-	CSTRAKGNEQYF	TGCAGCACCAGGGCTAAGGGGAACGAGCAGTACTTC
many	TRBV4-1	TRBJ2-1	TRBD2	CASSSGGRSYNEQFF	TGCGCCAGCAGCTCGGGGGGGAGGTCCTACAATGAGCAGTTCTTC